This TCR beta chain was profiled in a study of blood T cell repertoires in COVID-19. Original data processing: Amplification from reference gene primers served as the basis for estimated nucleated cell counts. Profiling relied on immunoSEQ multiplex PCR, and the TCRdb table lists in-frame clones only, not all of them. D and trimming were read from the DNA, whereas the V and J calls and clone size are those reported in that table. This sample yields 150,000 to 160,000 clones, of which roughly 84% are seen a single time; over 0.55% belongs to the top ten. V lost 7 bases to trimming and J lost 8 bases; unmatched junction nucleotides: 13. The CDR3 covers 13 residues. CDR1 and CDR2 (germline): SQVTM, ANQGSEA.

Sequenced: peripheral blood. The chain recombines TRBV29-1 with TRBJ1-2; 7 bases agree with TRBD1. The source is a man between 60 and 75 years old with COVID-19, enrolled during active disease. CDR3 sequence reads: CSDQKDRLGGYTF. In DNA, the CDR3 is TGCAGCGACCAAAAGGACAGGCTGGGGGGCTACACCTTC.